Listed below are T cell receptor beta chains from one sample, sequenced in a study of OX40 agonist ivuxolimab in advanced cancers. The method was immunoSEQ multiplex PCR; TCRdb's version includes in-frame clones alone and lacks a portion of them. There are around 62,000 clones in the sample; 65% to 90% occur only once, and 2.4% lies in the top ten. The sequencing used CD4+ or CD8+ T cells sorted from blood, collected in a trial of the OX40 agonist ivuxolimab. The receptor source for this set is an adult with an advanced solid tumor such as melanoma, head and neck, liver or kidney cancer. Both conserved end residues are part of each CDR3. D genes are given only for firm matches. The size of a clone is reported for some rows only, either as once, few or many, or as a class for expanded clones.

TRBJ1-1,-,TRBV2,-,TGTGCCAGCAGTGATGGGGGGGAGCCTGAAGCTTTCTTT,CASSDGGEPEAFF
TRBJ1-2,-,TRBV18,-,TGTGCCAGCTCACCAGAGGGGGGCTATGGCTACACCTTC,CASSPEGGYGYTF
TRBJ1-5,-,TRBV7-9,once,TGTGCCAGCAGCTTAGGGGAGGATCAGCCCCAGCATTTT,CASSLGEDQPQHF
TRBJ2-7,-,TRBV6-1,-,TGTGCCAGCAGTGAAGACCACGAGCAGTACTTC,CASSEDHEQYF
TRBJ1-1,-,TRBV5-6,-,TGTGCCAGCAGCCAGAAAATTTGGACTGAAGCTTTCTTT,CASSQKIWTEAFF
TRBJ2-5,TRBD1,TRBV29-1,few,TGCAGCGTTGTTCCCTTAACAGGGGGACAAGAGACCCAGTACTTC,CSVVPLTGGQETQYF
TRBJ2-3,TRBD2,TRBV7-3,-,TGTGCCAGCAGCGCCCCCCCCGGGGGGGCGACAGATACGCAGTATTTT,CASSAPPGGATDTQYF
TRBJ1-1,-,TRBV28,-,TGTGCCAGCAGTTTATTTGGGGGGGGCGTCACTGAAGCTTTCTTT,CASSLFGGGVTEAFF
TRBJ1-2,-,TRBV6-6,once,TGTGCCAGCATCCCAGTCATCCCCCGAGACTATGGCTACACCTTC,CASIPVIPRDYGYTF
TRBJ2-5,-,TRBV7-2,-,TGTGCCAGCAGCCGGGAGGGGGCAGGGCCCCTAGATCTACAGACCCAGTACTTC,CASSREGAGPLDLQTQYF
TRBJ1-3,-,TRBV19,-,TGTGCCAGCGCTCTGGGCTCTGGAAACACCATATATTTT,CASALGSGNTIYF
TRBJ1-6,-,TRBV27,-,TGTGCCAGCAGTTTTGGGACGTATAATTCACCCCTCCACTTT,CASSFGTYNSPLHF
TRBJ2-3,TRBD2,TRBV9,-,TGTGCCAGCAGCGAGACGATAACTCGGGGGGAACTCACAGATACGCAGTATTTT,CASSETITRGELTDTQYF
TRBJ1-6,-,TRBV6-1,-,TGTGCCAGCAGTGAAATTCAGAACTCCTATAATTCACCCCTCCACTTT,CASSEIQNSYNSPLHF
TRBJ2-7,TRBD1,TRBV5-1,once,TGCGCCAGCAGCTCCCAGGGGGCGCGTTACGAGCAGTACTTC,CASSSQGARYEQYF
TRBJ2-3,-,TRBV27,few,TGTGCCAGCAGTTTTTGGGGCACAGATACGCAGTATTTT,CASSFWGTDTQYF
TRBJ2-5,TRBD2,TRBV7-2,-,TGTGCCAGCAGCTTAATGGGGGTAGCGGGAGAGACCCAGTACTTC,CASSLMGVAGETQYF
TRBJ1-4,TRBD1,TRBV19,-,TGTGCCAGTAGTAATTCCGGGGGACAGAAGAATGAAAAACTGTTTTTT,CASSNSGGQKNEKLFF
TRBJ2-2,-,TRBV5-6,-,TGTGCCAGCAGCTTGGTACCCACCGGGGAGCTGTTTTTT,CASSLVPTGELFF
TRBJ1-4,TRBD1,TRBV5-4,-,TGTGCCAGCAGCTCAGATATTACAGGGGTGGCTAATGAAAAACTGTTTTTT,CASSSDITGVANEKLFF
TRBJ2-2,TRBD1,TRBV18,-,TGTGCCAGCTCACCAAGCGAGACAGGGGGCACCGGGGAGCTGTTTTTT,CASSPSETGGTGELFF
TRBJ1-1,TRBD1,TRBV28,-,TGTGCCAGCAGTTACAGGGGGTCGATGAACACTGAAGCTTTCTTT,CASSYRGSMNTEAFF
TRBJ2-5,TRBD2,TRBV7-8,-,TGTGCCAGCAGACGACTAGCGGGGGAAGAGACCCAGTACTTC,CASRRLAGEETQYF
TRBJ2-1,-,TRBV7-2,-,TGTGCCAGCAGCTTAGCGTTAGGGGAGCAGTTCTTC,CASSLALGEQFF
TRBJ1-2,TRBD1,TRBV7-9,-,TGTGCCAGCAGCACAGGGGGCTATGGCTACACCTTC,CASSTGGYGYTF
TRBJ1-1,-,TRBV14,-,TGTGCCAGCAGCCCCCAGACTAACACTGAAGCTTTCTTT,CASSPQTNTEAFF
TRBJ2-3,TRBD2,TRBV7-2,-,TGTGCCAACAGCTTACGCGGGGGGGCCAGCACAGATACGCAGTATTTT,CANSLRGGASTDTQYF
TRBJ1-5,-,TRBV27,-,TGTGCCAGCAGCGCTCAAGCGAGGGGCCGGAATCAGCCCCAGCATTTT,CASSAQARGRNQPQHF
TRBJ1-6,-,TRBV5-1,-,TGCGCCAGCAGCCAGGGCGGGGGTGCACCCCTCCACTTT,CASSQGGGAPLHF
TRBJ1-1,TRBD1,TRBV11-2,-,TGTGCCAGCAGCACACGAGCCGGACAGGGAGCTGAAGCTTTCTTT,CASSTRAGQGAEAFF
TRBJ2-7,TRBD1,TRBV5-1,-,TGCGCCAGCAGGGACAGGGACTCTTCTCTGTTTGACGAGCAGTACTTC,CASRDRDSSLFDEQYF
TRBJ2-7,TRBD2,TRBV2,-,TGTGCCAGCAGTGAAGCGCTTCGGGGGGGCGAGCAGTACTTC,CASSEALRGGEQYF
TRBJ2-2,-,TRBV7-6,-,TGTGCCAGCAGCTTAGCCCCCTTCACCGGCACCGGGGAGCTGTTTTTT,CASSLAPFTGTGELFF
TRBJ2-1,TRBD2,TRBV6-1,-,TGTGCCAGCATTAGAATAGCGGGGGGGTCTTATGAGCAGTTCTTC,CASIRIAGGSYEQFF
TRBJ2-5,-,TRBV5-1,once,TGCGCCAGCAGCCCTACGGGGTCTGGGGAGACCCAGTACTTC,CASSPTGSGETQYF
TRBJ2-3,-,TRBV6-6,-,TGTGCCAGCAGCAGGGTCCCGAGCACAGATACGCAGTATTTT,CASSRVPSTDTQYF
TRBJ2-2,-,TRBV5-1,-,TGCGCCAGCAGCTTTGGAGGGTCCGGGGAGCTGTTTTTT,CASSFGGSGELFF
TRBJ2-7,TRBD2,TRBV10-3,-,TGTGCCATCAGTGAGTCCCTGGGACTAGCGGGGGCCCACGAGCAGTACTTC,CAISESLGLAGAHEQYF
TRBJ1-1,-,TRBV6-6,once,TGTGCCAGCAGTTATTCGGGGACGATGAACACTGAAGCTTTCTTT,CASSYSGTMNTEAFF
TRBJ1-2,-,TRBV5-1,-,TGCGCCAGCAGCTCCGGACCGACAGGAGGTTACACCTTC,CASSSGPTGGYTF